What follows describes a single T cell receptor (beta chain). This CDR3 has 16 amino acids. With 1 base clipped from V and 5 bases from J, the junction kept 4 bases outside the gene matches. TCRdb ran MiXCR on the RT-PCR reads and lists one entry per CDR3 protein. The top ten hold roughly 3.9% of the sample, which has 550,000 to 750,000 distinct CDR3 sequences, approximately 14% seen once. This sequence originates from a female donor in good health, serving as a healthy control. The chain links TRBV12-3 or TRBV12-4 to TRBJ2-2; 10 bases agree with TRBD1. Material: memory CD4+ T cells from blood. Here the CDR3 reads CASSLGGTGETGELFF. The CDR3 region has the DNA TGTGCCAGCAGTTTAGGGGGGACAGGGGAAACCGGGGAGCTGTTTTTT.